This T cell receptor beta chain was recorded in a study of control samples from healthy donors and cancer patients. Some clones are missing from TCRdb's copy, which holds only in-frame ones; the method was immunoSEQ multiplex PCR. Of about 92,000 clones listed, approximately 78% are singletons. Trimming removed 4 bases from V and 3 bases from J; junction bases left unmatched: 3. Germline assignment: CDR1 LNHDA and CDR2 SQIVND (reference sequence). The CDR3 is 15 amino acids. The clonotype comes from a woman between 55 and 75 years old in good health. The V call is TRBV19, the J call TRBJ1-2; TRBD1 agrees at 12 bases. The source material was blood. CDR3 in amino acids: CASSTGQGAYYGYTF. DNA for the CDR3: TGTGCCAGTAGTACGGGACAGGGGGCGTACTATGGCTACACCTTC.